The 8 T cell receptor beta chains listed next were all sequenced from one sample in a study of T cell changes during pregnancy in multiple sclerosis. Assay: immunoSEQ multiplex PCR; the TCRdb copy retains only in-frame clones and omits some. This table holds tens of thousands of clones, over 85% found once. The input for sequencing was peripheral blood, taken in the third trimester of pregnancy. The receptor source for this set is a female donor in good health, enrolled as a control in a pregnancy study.

This chain joins TRBV29-1 and TRBJ2-1; possible D gene TRBD1, 6 bases. The germline V and J ends were trimmed by 0 bases and 7 bases, with 10 bases remaining between them. CDR3 size: 13 residues. CDR1 and CDR2 from the germline V gene are SQVTM and ANQGSEA. This CDR3 is CSVEDYRANEQFF. DNA of the CDR3: TGCAGCGTTGAAGATTACAGGGCGAATGAGCAGTTCTTC.

This chain connects TRBV19 to TRBJ2-6, with D perhaps matching TRBD2 (5 bases). V was cut by 3 bases and J by 0 bases, with 9 bases left in between. This CDR3 has 16 residues. Germline-derived CDR1 and CDR2 are LNHDA and SQIVND (reference sequence). The DNA for the CDR3 is TGTGCCAGTAGTATTCTCGAGGGCTCTGGGGCCAACGTCCTGACTTTC. Amino acids: CASSILEGSGANVLTF.

This chain connects TRBV5-1 to TRBJ2-7; TRBD2 aligns across 10 bases. This CDR3 is 16 amino acids long. V lost 0 bases and J lost 5; bases outside the gene matches: 8. Germline CDR1 SGHRS, CDR2 YFSETQ. The chain's CDR3 is CASSLALAGVRDEQYF. The CDR3 region has the DNA TGCGCCAGCAGCTTGGCCCTAGCGGGAGTTCGGGACGAGCAGTACTTC.

The CDR3: CASSLRDTYQPQHF. DNA of the CDR3: TGTGCCAGCAGTCTCCGGGACACTTATCAGCCCCAGCATTTT. The chain carries TRBV6-6 and TRBJ1-5; maybe TRBD1 (6 bases). Germline V gene sequence: CDR1 MNHNY, CDR2 SVGAGI (reference sequence). The CDR3 has 14 residues. V was cut by 5 bases and J by 5 bases, with 13 bases left in between.

The genes are TRBV6-1 and TRBJ1-4, with D unresolved. The CDR3 is 15 residues long. Trimming cost V 10 bases and J 5 bases, with 20 bases left between them. Germline V gives CDR1 MNHNS, CDR2 SASEGT. The CDR3 coding sequence is TGTGCCACCACTTTGGGTCAGGCCGTCAATGAAAAACTGTTTTTT. It encodes CATTLGQAVNEKLFF.

The chain employs TRBV30 and TRBJ1-5, with unresolved D. Germline assignment: CDR1 GTSNPN and CDR2 SVGIG (reference sequence). V gave up 3 bases and J gave up 7 bases, with 13 bases separating them. This CDR3 contains 13 residues. The CDR3 DNA is TGTGCCTGGAGCACTGAGGGTAGGCAGCCCCAGCATTTT. This translates into CAWSTEGRQPQHF.

In regard to this clone: Different DNA sequences within this sample yield the same CDR3. V usage is TRBV5-1 and J usage is TRBJ2-5; tentative D call: TRBD2 (6 bases). The germline V and J ends were trimmed by 3 bases and 2 bases, with 11 bases remaining between them. CDR3 length: 14 residues. Germline V CDR1 and CDR2: SGHRS, YFSETQ. The CDR3 nucleotides are TGCGCCAGCAGCTCCGGGACTTCGCAAGAGACCCAGTACTTC. Residues: CASSSGTSQETQYF.

The J gene is TRBJ2-2, the V gene TRBV13, with 8 bases identical to TRBD2. V shed 0 bases, J shed 3 bases, and the junction held 0 bases outside the gene matches. This CDR3 is 15 amino acids long. In germline, CDR1 is PRHDT, CDR2 FYEKMQ (reference sequence). Written as DNA, the CDR3 is TGTGCCAGCAGCTTAGGAGCGGGAGACACCGGGGAGCTGTTTTTT. Translating gives CASSLGAGDTGELFF.